This T cell receptor (beta chain) was captured by sequencing in a study of blood T cells in healthy people across ages. The CDR3 spans 15 residues. After removal of 2 bases from V and 9 bases from J, the junction contained 9 bases not matched to a gene. Germline V lookup: CDR1 SGHDT, CDR2 YYEEEE. The use of a sample-barcoded 5' primer and a J-beta primer mix characterized a second PCR of about 7 to 12 cycles. MiXCR, applied by TCRdb to the 5' RACE reads, yields one record per CDR3 protein. The sample lists some 760,000 distinct CDR3 sequences, 20% to 30% occurring once. This same sample was also taken into another study, of T cells of mothers and their children.

This chain connects TRBV5-6 to TRBJ2-2, with 8 bases that match TRBD1. Sample: blood. The receptor was derived from a boy under 18 in good health. Written as DNA, the CDR3 is TGTGCCAGCAGCTTCAGGGGGCAAGGTATCCGGGAGCTGTTTTTT. It yields the protein CASSFRGQGIRELFF.